The entry below gives a single T cell receptor (beta chain) sequence along with its context. The sample belongs to a study of patients and donors after allogeneic stem cell transplantation. TCRdb independently ran MiXCR on the RT-PCR reads; one entry per CDR3 protein. The sample records some 200,000 distinct CDR3 sequences, 41% being singletons. The TCR originated in a human donor who was either an allogeneic HSCT recipient or a stem cell or donor lymphocyte infusion donor (not recorded which). It is not recorded whose cells these are; they may come from a transplant donor. Material for sequencing was blood, either unsorted or a sorted T cell fraction (not recorded which).

As DNA, the CDR3 is TGCAGCGTTGGAGTGACTGAAGCTTTCTTT. Protein product: CSVGVTEAFF. This sequence joins TRBV29-1 and TRBJ1-1, with D unclear. Deletions cut 4 bases from V and 5 bases from J, with 5 bases between. The CDR3 loop spans 10 amino acids. The germline V gene has CDR1 SQVTM and CDR2 ANQGSEA. Full variable domain (missing parts from reference TRBV29-1 and TRBJ1-1): SAVISQKPSRDICQRGTSLTIQCQVDSQVTMMFWYRQQPGQSLTLIATANQGSEATYESGFVIDKFPISRPNLTFSTLTVSNMSPEDSSIYLCSVGVTEAFFGQGTRLTVV.